The 31 T cell receptor beta chains given below trace back to one sample, sequenced in a study of CD8 T cells in Susac syndrome. An input of about 0.5 to 1 ug of RNA was subjected to reverse transcription using random hexamers. TCRdb ran MiXCR on the immunoSEQ multiplex PCR reads and lists one entry per CDR3 protein. The profile shows around 120,000 distinct CDR3 sequences, more than 85% of them singletons. Sample: CD4+ T cells from PBMCs. These receptors all come from a human donor with multiple sclerosis.

This clonotype showed up just once. The chain uses TRBV9 and TRBJ2-2; D is possibly TRBD1 or TRBD2 (5 bases each). Trimming cost V 0 bases and J 4 bases, with 10 bases left between them. Germline V gene sequence: CDR1 SGDLS, CDR2 YYNGEE. The CDR3 is made up of 15 amino acids. This chain's CDR3 is CASSVDAGSTGELFF. CDR3 DNA: TGTGCCAGCAGCGTAGACGCAGGGAGCACCGGGGAGCTGTTTTTT.

This chain links TRBV4-1 with TRBJ2-3; possibly TRBD2 for D (5 bases). The CDR3 sequence is 16 residues long. V lost 1 base and J 0 bases, leaving 11 bases between the germline ends. Germline V gene lookup returns CDR1 MGHRA and CDR2 YSYEKL. The CDR3 DNA sequence: TGCGCCAGCAGCCAAGTGGACTTGATTAGCACAGATACGCAGTATTTT. Protein product: CASSQVDLISTDTQYF.

The chain is built from TRBV5-5 and TRBJ1-4, with TRBD1 matching over 9 bases. The germline V gene encodes CDR1 SGHKS and CDR2 YYEKEE (reference sequence). The CDR3 length is 14 residues. V gave up 4 bases and J gave up 4 bases; unmatched junction bases: 2. This chain's CDR3 is CASSPGQGNEKLFF. The CDR3, as DNA: TGTGCCAGCAGCCCGGGACAGGGTAATGAAAAACTGTTTTTT.

The CDR3: CASSQSGWIDSYEQYF. CDR3 in DNA: TGTGCCAGCAGCCAATCCGGGTGGATCGACTCCTACGAGCAGTACTTC. The chain couples TRBV14 to TRBJ2-7; D uncertain. V was clipped by 2 bases and J by 0 bases, with 14 bases between them. Germline CDR1 is SGHDN and CDR2 is FVKESK. The CDR3 extends over 16 amino acids.

V is TRBV6-5 and J is TRBJ1-1, with 8 nucleotides matching TRBD1. Germline V gene sequence: CDR1 MNHEY, CDR2 SVGAGI. V was clipped by 2 bases and J by 6 bases; unmatched bases: 5. The CDR3 is made up of 14 amino acids. The CDR3 region is CASSYLQGVAEAFF. The CDR3 nucleotides read TGTGCCAGCAGTTACCTACAGGGGGTCGCTGAAGCTTTCTTT.

The chain links TRBV6-2 or TRBV6-3 to TRBJ2-4; 7 bases line up with TRBD1. V lost 0 bases and J lost 4; bases outside the gene matches: 9. Germline loops: CDR1 MNHEY, CDR2 SVGEGT. The CDR3 is 17 amino acids. As DNA, the CDR3 is TGTGCCAGCAGTTACTCGCGAACAGGGACAGAGAAAAACATTCAGTACTTC. It specifies CASSYSRTGTEKNIQYF.

The chain joins TRBV3-1 to TRBJ2-7, with 9 positions matching TRBD1. V shed 1 base and J 3 bases; nucleotides not matched to a gene: 7. This CDR3 region has 16 residues. Germline assignment: CDR1 LGHDT and CDR2 YNNKEL (reference sequence). The CDR3 here is CASSQGGGQGGYEQYF. CDR3 coding DNA: TGTGCCAGCAGCCAAGGAGGGGGACAGGGAGGCTACGAGCAGTACTTC.

The chain employs TRBV29-1 and TRBJ2-5; D is undetermined. The CDR3 has 12 residues. Germline CDR1 and CDR2: SQVTM and ANQGSEA. V was clipped by 7 bases and J by 5 bases, with 14 bases between them. Here the CDR3 DNA reads TGCAGCGGGCTCGTTCCCGGGGAGACCCAGTACTTC. Translation: CSGLVPGETQYF.

This clonotype was detected only a few times. The V gene is TRBV7-8, the J gene TRBJ1-1, with unresolved D. The CDR3 contains 13 residues. V was clipped by 5 bases and J by 6 bases, with 13 bases between them. CDR1 is SGHVS and CDR2 is FQNEAQ in the germline V gene. CDR3: CASSNRRVAEAFF. The CDR3 DNA sequence: TGTGCCAGCAGCAACAGACGGGTGGCTGAAGCTTTCTTT.

The V and J genes are TRBV6-1 and TRBJ1-3; TRBD1 might be the D (6 bases). CDR3 length: 17 residues. The V and J ends lost 5 bases and 0 bases respectively, with 17 bases between them. Per germline, CDR1 MNHNS and CDR2 SASEGT. Here the CDR3 DNA reads TGTGCCAGCAGTCTCTTGGGGGGCGGACTCTCTGGAAACACCATATATTTT. Protein product: CASSLLGGGLSGNTIYF.

The genes are TRBV20-1 and TRBJ2-7; 7 nucleotides line up with TRBD2. The CDR3 loop spans 15 amino acids. J lost 5 bases, V lost 2 bases, and 12 bases had no gene match. CDR1 and CDR2 (germline): DFQATT, SNEGSKA (reference sequence). CDR3 bases: TGCAGTGCTAGAAGTGGTCTCGGGCTAGCGGACGAGCAGTACTTC. Its protein product is CSARSGLGLADEQYF.

The chain uses TRBV3-1 and TRBJ1-2; no definite D call. The V and J ends lost 7 bases and 7 bases respectively, with 16 bases between them. The CDR3 length is 13 residues. Germline V lookup: CDR1 LGHDT, CDR2 YNNKEL (reference sequence). CDR3 residues: CASTLEGAGGYTF. The CDR3 DNA reads TGTGCCAGCACCCTCGAGGGAGCTGGTGGCTACACCTTC.

This sequence joins TRBV4-1 and TRBJ1-2; D is possibly TRBD1 (5 bases). Deletions cut 3 bases from V and 8 bases from J, with 19 bases between. The length of the CDR3 is 15 residues. The germline V gene has CDR1 MGHRA and CDR2 YSYEKL. CDR3 protein: CASSHAGTKKGGYTF. CDR3 coding DNA: TGCGCCAGCAGCCACGCCGGGACGAAGAAAGGAGGCTACACCTTC.

This sequence joins TRBV5-1 and TRBJ2-1; TRBD2 is a possible D gene (7 bases). CDR1 SGHRS and CDR2 YFSETQ come from the germline V gene. Trimming removed 2 bases from V and 8 bases from J, with 14 bases in between. The CDR3 length is 14 residues. Here the CDR3 DNA reads TGCGCCAGCAGCTTTGTGGGGGGGCCCCATGAGCAGTTCTTC. Residues: CASSFVGGPHEQFF.

The chain is built from TRBV14 and TRBJ1-1; a weak D match, TRBD1 (6 bases). CDR3 size: 13 residues. Trimming took off 4 bases at V and 11 bases at J, with 17 bases between the two ends. Germline V lookup: CDR1 SGHDN, CDR2 FVKESK. CDR3 nucleotide sequence: TGTGCCAGCAGCCCGGGACTACAGGGCTCGGCTTTCTTT. It translates to CASSPGLQGSAFF.

This sequence joins TRBV28 and TRBJ2-3, with D unresolved. V lost 8 bases and J lost 3, with 12 bases in between. Germline CDR1 MDHEN, CDR2 SYDVKM. The CDR3 length is 13 residues. The CDR3 DNA follows: TGTGCCAGCGAGGAGCCTCCGACAGATACGCAGTATTTT. It specifies CASEEPPTDTQYF.

The rearrangement links TRBV2 to TRBJ1-1; no definite D call. V was pared by 6 bases and J by 0 bases, with 8 bases between. CDR1 is SNHLY, CDR2 FYNNEI, per germline. The CDR3 runs 13 residues. The CDR3, as DNA: TGTGCCAGCAGGAGGGCCATGAACACTGAAGCTTTCTTT. Amino acid sequence: CASRRAMNTEAFF.

This sequence joins TRBV18 and TRBJ1-1, with 7 bases aligning to TRBD1. The V and J ends lost 4 bases and 4 bases, in that order; junction bases with no gene match: 9. The CDR3 extends over 15 amino acids. CDR1 KGHSH and CDR2 LQKENI come from the germline V gene. DNA for the CDR3: TGTGCCAGCTCACTCATTACAGGGGAGGCCACTGAAGCTTTCTTT. It is translated as CASSLITGEATEAFF.

The CDR3 sequence: CASSLAQNSYGYTF. The CDR3 DNA is TGCGCCAGCAGCTTGGCGCAGAACTCCTATGGCTACACCTTC. The rearrangement uses TRBV5-1 and TRBJ1-2; D is unresolved. The CDR3 totals 14 residues. CDR1 and CDR2 (germline): SGHRS, YFSETQ. V was trimmed by 0 bases and J by 4 bases, leaving 10 bases between them.

This clonotype was picked up one time. The V gene is TRBV3-1, the J gene TRBJ1-4; 9 nucleotides align to TRBD1. V was clipped by 5 bases and J by 5 bases; unmatched bases: 6. From germline, CDR1 is LGHDT and CDR2 YNNKEL (reference sequence). The CDR3 runs to 15 residues. CDR3 sequence reads: CASSSRTGENEKLFF. The CDR3, as DNA: TGTGCCAGCAGCTCTAGGACAGGGGAGAATGAAAAACTGTTTTTT.

The genes are TRBV15 and TRBJ2-1; 8 bases are shared with TRBD2. The J segment lost 12 bases and the V segment lost 1 base, leaving 5 bases of the junction unmatched. Germline loops: CDR1 LNHNV, CDR2 YYDKDF (reference sequence). This CDR3 comprises 13 residues. The DNA of the CDR3 is TGTGCCACCAGCAGAGGAGTAGCGGGGATGCAGTTCTTC. Translation: CATSRGVAGMQFF.

The rearrangement joins TRBV9 to TRBJ1-2, with 7 bases that match TRBD1. The CDR3 runs to 15 residues. Per germline, CDR1 SGDLS and CDR2 YYNGEE. The V gene end was trimmed by 3 bases and the J gene end by 3 bases; junction bases not matched to a gene: 8. The CDR3 here is CASSGPQGMDYGYTF. The DNA for the CDR3 is TGTGCCAGCAGCGGACCACAGGGGATGGACTATGGCTACACCTTC.

The chain recombines TRBV29-1 with TRBJ1-1; tentative D call: TRBD1 (6 bases). Germline V gene sequence: CDR1 SQVTM, CDR2 ANQGSEA. V lost 1 base and J lost 6, with 15 bases in between. This CDR3 spans 14 amino acids. The CDR3 DNA sequence: TGCAGCGTTGAAGTGGGTGCAGGGGTGGCTGAAGCTTTCTTT. This translates into CSVEVGAGVAEAFF.

The chain is built from TRBV4-1 and TRBJ2-5, with D possibly matching TRBD1 (6 bases). The CDR3 has 15 residues. V lost 0 bases, J lost 5 bases, and 13 bases lay in between. Germline lookup yields CDR1 MGHRA and CDR2 YSYEKL. CDR3 loop: CASSQEVGRGETQYF. In DNA, the CDR3 is TGCGCCAGCAGCCAAGAAGTGGGCAGGGGTGAGACCCAGTACTTC.

V is TRBV3-1 and J is TRBJ2-7, with 9 bases aligning to TRBD1. Trimming at V came to 4 bases and at J to 2 bases, leaving 9 bases not matched to a gene. From germline, CDR1 is LGHDT and CDR2 YNNKEL (reference sequence). The CDR3 runs 16 residues. The CDR3 DNA reads as TGTGCCAGCAGCCCACCCCCCGGACAGGGGACCTACGAGCAGTACTTC. This translates into CASSPPPGQGTYEQYF.

J is TRBJ1-5 and V is TRBV3-1; D is unclear. Trimming shortened V by 3 bases and J by 4 bases, and 10 bases separated the two germline ends. This CDR3 is 14 amino acids long. The V gene's germline CDR1 is LGHDT and CDR2 YNNKEL (reference sequence). Written as DNA, the CDR3 is TGTGCCAGCAGCCAGGGCTGGATTAATCAGCCCCAGCATTTT. Translated: CASSQGWINQPQHF.

This chain joins TRBV28 and TRBJ2-2; 9 bases match TRBD1. The CDR3 totals 20 residues. CDR1 and CDR2 from the germline V gene are MDHEN and SYDVKM. Trimming removed 4 bases from V and 7 bases from J; junction bases left unmatched: 22. CDR3 region: CASSSAGAGDRARGSGELFF. The CDR3 DNA reads TGTGCCAGCAGTTCTGCTGGCGCGGGGGACAGGGCCCGCGGGAGCGGGGAGCTGTTTTTT.

This sequence joins TRBV7-2 and TRBJ2-1; 12 bases agree with TRBD2. J gave up 5 bases and V 5 bases, and 13 bases lay outside the gene matches. The V gene's germline CDR1 is SGHTA and CDR2 FQGNSA. This CDR3 region has 18 residues. The CDR3 here is CASSLHRTSGDRNNEQFF. In DNA, the CDR3 is TGTGCCAGCAGCCTACATAGGACTAGCGGGGACCGAAACAATGAGCAGTTCTTC. The complete variable domain, with remaining parts taken from reference TRBV7-2 and TRBJ2-1, reads GAGVSQSPSNKVTEKGKDVELRCDPISGHTALYWYRQSLGQGLEFLIYFQGNSAPDKSGLPSDRFSAERTGGSVSTLTIQRTQQEDSAVYLCASSLHRTSGDRNNEQFFGPGTRLTVL.

The CDR3 nucleotides read TGCAGTGCTAGAAGTGGGGGAGGAGGGGTCAATGAGCAGTTCTTC. Protein: CSARSGGGGVNEQFF. V usage is TRBV20-1 and J usage is TRBJ2-1, with TRBD2 as a possible D gene (6 bases). V lost 2 bases and J 6 bases, leaving 17 bases between the germline ends. Germline CDR1 is DFQATT and CDR2 is SNEGSKA (reference sequence). The CDR3 sequence is 15 residues long.

This clonotype has just one count. V usage is TRBV4-2 and J usage is TRBJ1-2; 10 bases are a match to TRBD1. The CDR3 totals 14 residues. J lost 7 bases, V lost 2 bases, and 4 bases had no gene match. The germline V gene has CDR1 LGHNA and CDR2 YNFKEQ. The CDR3 sequence: CASSQRDRGFGYTF. In nucleotides, the CDR3 is TGTGCCAGCAGCCAAAGGGACAGGGGTTTTGGCTACACCTTC.

This rearrangement joins TRBV20-1 to TRBJ2-1; D may correspond to TRBD1 or TRBD2 (5 bases each). Trimming shortened V by 1 base and J by 0 bases, and 7 bases separated the two germline ends. Germline values: CDR1 DFQATT, CDR2 SNEGSKA (reference sequence). CDR3 length equals 14 residues. The CDR3 sequence: CSARGGSSYNEQFF. The DNA for the CDR3 is TGCAGTGCTAGAGGGGGGTCCTCCTACAATGAGCAGTTCTTC.